The present entry profiles one TCR beta chain with its context. Its antigen remains unknown. This entry is derived from a study of blood T cells in healthy people across ages. General study points: Estimates of diversity drawn from one million T cells were considered underestimates. Greater diversity and more naive CD4+ cells were seen in long-lived donors than in aged donors.

The CDR3 length is 15 residues. Germline values: CDR1 DFQATT, CDR2 SNEGSKA (reference sequence). Trimming at V came to 3 bases and at J to 0 bases, leaving 5 bases not matched to a gene. A J-beta primer mix and a sample-barcoded 5' primer were used in a second PCR of roughly 7 to 12 cycles. TCRdb re-derived calls from the 5' RACE reads in MiXCR, one entry per CDR3 protein. This repertoire shows 720,000 or so distinct CDR3 sequences, 40% to 45% found once; its top ten account for about 32%. The sequencing input was blood. J is TRBJ2-7 and V is TRBV20-1; 10 bases are shared with TRBD1. The receptor was derived from an elderly man in good health. CDR3: CSASGTGAFSYEQYF. For the CDR3, the DNA is TGCAGTGCTAGCGGGACAGGGGCCTTCTCCTACGAGCAGTACTTC.